This T cell receptor beta chain derives from a study of T cells in Graves' hyperthyroidism and ophthalmopathy. Overall study findings and caveats: Ophthalmopathy and stable hyperthyroidism were told apart by a 13 V-J model.

Amplification yielded TCR beta CDR3 regions, with RNA transcripts as the source. First-round RT-PCR targeting the TCR CDR3 was performed with the HTBI primer set. From the multiplex PCR reads, TCRdb called clonotypes with MiXCR, one entry per CDR3 protein. The sample records a few hundred thousand distinct CDR3 sequences, 15% to 19% being singletons. A few counts support this clonotype. Antigen specificity is unknown. The CDR3 totals 18 residues. Germline V gene sequence: CDR1 SGHRS, CDR2 YFSETQ. The germline V and J ends were trimmed by 3 bases and 4 bases, with 23 bases remaining between them. The genes are TRBV5-1 and TRBJ2-1; D gene unclear. The TCR sequence derives from a woman aged 25 to 39 with Graves' hyperthyroidism. Sequenced: blood. The CDR3 DNA reads TGCGCCAGCAGCTCGTTGCATATCCCCGGATCGAGTTACAATGAGCAGTTCTTC. Its protein is CASSSLHIPGSSYNEQFF.